The 25 T cell receptor beta chains reported below all come from one sample, sequenced in a study of early T cells in non-severe SARS-CoV-2 infection. One entry per CDR3 protein, called by TCRdb with MiXCR from the 5' RACE reads. The table lists tens of thousands of distinct CDR3 sequences, roughly 12% of them singletons. The sequencing sample was made of whole blood. The receptors stem from an adult who was a healthcare worker with PCR-confirmed SARS-CoV-2 infection or an uninfected control (not recorded which).

The rearrangement joins TRBV5-1 to TRBJ2-5, with D possibly being TRBD1 (5 bases). CDR3 length: 13 residues. V lost 4 bases and J lost 4, with 11 bases in between. Germline CDR1 SGHRS, CDR2 YFSETQ. Here the CDR3 reads CASSMTEGETQYF. CDR3 nucleotides: TGCGCCAGCAGCATGACAGAAGGAGAGACCCAGTACTTC.

This clonotype was seen ten or more times. The chain uses TRBV2 and TRBJ2-5; D is unresolved. Germline CDR1 reads SNHLY; CDR2 reads FYNNEI. CDR3 size: 11 residues. V was trimmed by 3 bases and J by 5 bases, leaving 4 bases between them. The CDR3 spells CASSETETQYF. Written as DNA, the CDR3 is TGTGCCAGCAGTGAGACGGAGACCCAGTACTTC.

At least ten counts were recorded for this clonotype. V and J are TRBV28 and TRBJ2-7, with D tentatively TRBD1 (5 bases). The CDR3 loop spans 13 amino acids. With 4 bases removed from V and 2 bases from J, the gap between germline ends came to 9 bases. CDR1 and CDR2 (germline): MDHEN, SYDVKM. As DNA, the CDR3 is TGTGCCAGCAGTTCGGAGACAGCCTACGAGCAGTACTTC. Its translation: CASSSETAYEQYF. The whole variable domain, filled in from reference TRBV28 and TRBJ2-7, reads DVKVTQSSRYLVKRTGEKVFLECVQDMDHENMFWYRQDPGLGLRLIYFSYDVKMKEKGDIPEGYSVSREKKERFSLILESASTNQTSMYLCASSSETAYEQYFGPGTRLTVT.

This clonotype was seen repeatedly, ten times or more. The V call is TRBV20-1, the J call TRBJ2-7, with D maybe TRBD2 (6 bases). Germline-derived CDR1 and CDR2 are DFQATT and SNEGSKA (reference sequence). Trimming left V 0 bases short and J 2 bases short, with 14 bases between. The CDR3 runs 15 residues. CDR3 sequence (DNA): TGCAGTGCTAGAGATTTTGGCCTAGCGACCTACGAGCAGTACTTC. Encoded protein: CSARDFGLATYEQYF.

This clonotype has just a few counts. The genes are TRBV10-3 and TRBJ1-4; 8 bases are a match to TRBD1. V shed 3 bases and J 4 bases; nucleotides not matched to a gene: 16. The germline V gene has CDR1 ENHRY and CDR2 SYGVKD. The CDR3 is 19 residues long. Written as DNA, the CDR3 is TGTGCCATCAGTGACCCGAACGGCAGGGGGCGGAACATTAATGAAAAACTGTTTTTT. This translates into CAISDPNGRGRNINEKLFF.

This clonotype was recorded at least ten times. V usage is TRBV28 and J usage is TRBJ2-7; tentatively, D is TRBD2 (5 bases). Trimming removed 1 base from V and 6 bases from J, with 16 bases in between. Germline CDR1 reads MDHEN; CDR2 reads SYDVKM. The CDR3 spans 15 residues. Here the CDR3 DNA reads TGTGCCAGCAGTTTATCGGGGAGCACCGCCGGCGAGCAGTACTTC. It yields the protein CASSLSGSTAGEQYF.

This clonotype was seen ten or more times. V is TRBV28 and J is TRBJ2-1; 8 bases match TRBD1. Germline V gene lookup returns CDR1 MDHEN and CDR2 SYDVKM. There are 17 residues in the CDR3. J lost 4 bases, V lost 4 bases, and 12 bases had no gene match. The CDR3 loop is CASSSRWTGNLYNEQFF. In DNA, the CDR3 is TGTGCCAGCAGTTCCCGATGGACAGGGAACTTATACAATGAGCAGTTCTTC.

This chain uses TRBV2 with TRBJ2-3; D possibly corresponds to TRBD1 (6 bases). The CDR3 runs 14 residues. Between the trimmed V and J ends, which lost 9 bases and 0 bases, there was a span of 13 bases. The germline CDR1 and CDR2 sequences are SNHLY and FYNNEI. The CDR3 loop is CASQAGASTDTQYF. CDR3 sequence (DNA): TGTGCCAGTCAAGCAGGGGCAAGCACAGATACGCAGTATTTT. Supplemented by reference TRBV2 and TRBJ2-3, the full variable domain reads EPEVTQTPSHQVTQMGQEVILRCVPISNHLYFYWYRQILGQKVEFLVSFYNNEISEKSEIFDDQFSVERPDGSNFTLKIRSTKLEDSAMYFCASQAGASTDTQYFGPGTRLTVL.

The chain employs TRBV24-1 and TRBJ2-3; TRBD2 agrees at 7 bases. The junction had 7 bases not matched to a gene; V was cut back by 0 bases and J by 5 bases. The CDR3 contains 16 residues. The germline CDR1 and CDR2 sequences are KGHDR and SFDVKD. CDR3 loop: CATSDLSRESGDTQYF. Written as DNA, the CDR3 is TGTGCCACCAGTGATTTGTCGCGGGAGTCAGGAGATACGCAGTATTTT.

V usage is TRBV9 and J usage is TRBJ1-1, with D uncertain. The germline V gene encodes CDR1 SGDLS and CDR2 YYNGEE. V was trimmed by 4 bases and J by 1 base, leaving 11 bases between them. The CDR3 contains 14 residues. The CDR3 loop reads CASSPWTENTEAFF. In DNA form, the CDR3 reads TGTGCCAGCAGCCCGTGGACGGAGAACACTGAAGCTTTCTTT.

This clonotype has a handful of counts. The CDR3 DNA sequence: TGCAGTGCTAGAGAGTCAGCCCTCGAAAAACTGTTTTTT. It codes for CSARESALEKLFF. The rearrangement links TRBV20-1 to TRBJ1-4; D remains unclear. Trimming pared 0 bases from V and 8 bases from J, leaving 10 bases between. Germline V gives CDR1 DFQATT, CDR2 SNEGSKA (reference sequence). The CDR3 has 13 residues.

This clonotype was detected many times. The chain has TRBV7-2 and TRBJ2-1; D is unresolved. This CDR3 has 13 residues. Trimming took off 3 bases at V and 3 bases at J, with 6 bases between the two ends. Germline V gene lookup returns CDR1 SGHTA and CDR2 FQGNSA. CDR3 sequence (DNA): TGTGCCAGCAGCTTCCAGAGCTACAATGAGCAGTTCTTC. It yields the protein CASSFQSYNEQFF.

In its sample, this clonotype was seen many times. The CDR3 region has the DNA TGTGCCAGCAGCTTAAGTTGGGCTAGCGGGAGTTTTGAGCAGTTCTTC. Translating gives CASSLSWASGSFEQFF. V is TRBV7-2 and J is TRBJ2-1, with TRBD2 identical over 10 bases. The CDR3 length is 16 residues. Per the germline V gene, CDR1 is SGHTA and CDR2 is FQGNSA. V gave up 2 bases and J gave up 9 bases; unmatched junction bases: 10.

This clonotype was seen a handful of times. The gene calls are TRBV7-9 and TRBJ2-7; 7 bases agree with TRBD2. Losses at the gene ends were 4 bases for V and 2 bases for J; bases not matched to a gene: 5. The CDR3 loop spans 14 amino acids. From germline, CDR1 is SEHNR and CDR2 FQNEAQ (reference sequence). The CDR3 loop reads CASSSSTSPYEQYF. The CDR3 region has the DNA TGTGCCAGCAGCTCCTCGACTAGCCCCTACGAGCAGTACTTC.

This clonotype was recorded many times. This chain connects TRBV2 to TRBJ2-3; TRBD2 is a possible D gene (6 bases). CDR3 length: 14 amino acids. V was trimmed by 7 bases and J by 2 bases, leaving 13 bases between them. Germline-derived CDR1 and CDR2 are SNHLY and FYNNEI. The CDR3 DNA sequence: TGTGCCAGCACCCCACGGGGGTCCACAGATACGCAGTATTTT. Translating gives CASTPRGSTDTQYF.

The chain has TRBV28 and TRBJ2-4; D unclear. CDR3 length: 11 amino acids. Trimming left V 8 bases short and J 6 bases short, with 8 bases between. Germline assignment: CDR1 MDHEN and CDR2 SYDVKM. The CDR3 DNA is TGTGCCAGCCGTATCGGAAACATTCAGTACTTC. This codes for CASRIGNIQYF.

This clonotype was counted a few times. This chain uses TRBV28 with TRBJ1-2; D gene uncertain. CDR1 and CDR2 from the germline V gene are MDHEN and SYDVKM. V was pared by 3 bases and J by 6 bases, with 8 bases between. The length of the CDR3 is 12 residues. CDR3 region: CASSLGRNGYTF. The CDR3 DNA reads TGTGCCAGCAGTTTGGGTAGGAATGGCTACACCTTC.

In DNA, the CDR3 is TGTGCCAGCAGCGTAGAGAGGGGTAGTGAGCAGTTCTTC. Amino acid sequence: CASSVERGSEQFF. The chain carries TRBV9 and TRBJ2-1; D possibly matches TRBD1 or TRBD2 (5 bases each). There are 13 residues in the CDR3. The V and J ends lost 0 bases and 9 bases respectively, with 10 bases between them. Per germline, CDR1 SGDLS and CDR2 YYNGEE.

This clonotype has at least ten counts. The chain joins TRBV5-1 to TRBJ2-7; TRBD2 aligns across 10 bases. V gave up 2 bases and J gave up 4 bases; unmatched junction bases: 9. The CDR3 spans 16 residues. The germline CDR1 and CDR2 sequences are SGHRS and YFSETQ. In DNA form, the CDR3 reads TGCGCCAGCAGCTTATCCGGACTAGCGGTTACTTACGAGCAGTACTTC. Its protein is CASSLSGLAVTYEQYF. The variable domain in full, with the rest retrieved from reference TRBV5-1 and TRBJ2-7, is KAGVTQTPRYLIKTRGQQVTLSCSPISGHRSVSWYQQTPGQGLQFLFEYFSETQRNKGNFPGRFSGRQFSNSRSEMNVSTLELGDSALYLCASSLSGLAVTYEQYFGPGTRLTVT.

J is TRBJ1-5 and V is TRBV28; TRBD1 matches at 8 bases. The ends lost 7 bases at V and 6 bases at J; junction bases unmatched: 8. The CDR3 contains 14 residues. Germline V lookup: CDR1 MDHEN, CDR2 SYDVKM. CDR3 amino acids: CASNDRGGIQPQHF. Written as DNA, the CDR3 is TGTGCCAGCAATGACAGGGGAGGTATTCAGCCCCAGCATTTT.

This clonotype was found a few times. The rearrangement uses TRBV11-2 and TRBJ2-3; D is ambiguous. Germline values: CDR1 SGHAT, CDR2 FQNNGV. V was trimmed by 6 bases and J by 3 bases, leaving 13 bases between them. The CDR3 runs to 14 residues. The CDR3 bases are TGTGCCAGCAGGCCCCAGTGGGGAACAGATACGCAGTATTTT. Translated: CASRPQWGTDTQYF.

This clonotype was counted ten times or more. This chain links TRBV3-1 with TRBJ1-2; no clear D gene. Looked up from germline, CDR1 is LGHDT and CDR2 is YNNKEL (reference sequence). CDR3 length: 13 residues. With 0 bases removed from V and 8 bases from J, the gap between germline ends came to 10 bases. The chain's CDR3 is CASSQDGLRGYTF. The CDR3 DNA reads TGTGCCAGCAGCCAAGATGGACTTCGAGGCTACACCTTC.

The chain links TRBV11-2 to TRBJ1-2; a possible D gene is TRBD1 (6 bases). V lost 5 bases and J lost 3, with 10 bases in between. The length of the CDR3 is 13 residues. Per the germline V gene, CDR1 is SGHAT and CDR2 is FQNNGV. In nucleotides, the CDR3 is TGTGCCAGCAGCACCGGGACACACTATGGCTACACCTTC. Protein sequence: CASSTGTHYGYTF.

This clonotype occurred many times. The chain joins TRBV5-1 to TRBJ2-1; 9 bases are a match to TRBD2. CDR1 is SGHRS, CDR2 YFSETQ, per germline. This CDR3 has 16 amino acids. J was trimmed by 4 bases and V by 0 bases; bases with no gene match: 5. DNA for the CDR3: TGCGCCAGCAGCTTGGTAAGCGGGAGGCGGTACAATGAGCAGTTCTTC. It translates to CASSLVSGRRYNEQFF. The entire variable domain, with the rest obtained from reference TRBV5-1 and TRBJ2-1, is as follows: KAGVTQTPRYLIKTRGQQVTLSCSPISGHRSVSWYQQTPGQGLQFLFEYFSETQRNKGNFPGRFSGRQFSNSRSEMNVSTLELGDSALYLCASSLVSGRRYNEQFFGPGTRLTVL.

This clonotype came up many times. This chain connects TRBV30 to TRBJ2-1; TRBD1 matches 7 bases. V trimming: 1 base; J trimming: 2 bases; junction bases outside the gene matches: 8. The CDR3 is 16 residues long. Germline V CDR1 and CDR2: GTSNPN, SVGIG (reference sequence). The CDR3 coding sequence is TGTGCCTGGAGTGGATTAAGCAGGGGGACCTACAATGAGCAGTTCTTC. Amino acid sequence: CAWSGLSRGTYNEQFF.